The rows below give T cell receptor beta chains drawn from one sample of a study of identical twins. TCRdb fed the 5' RACE reads into MiXCR, producing one record per CDR3 protein. The sample records under 800,000 distinct CDR3 sequences, around 21% being singletons. The sample was also reused in another study, on T cells expressing NK-cell markers.

Sequenced sample: PBMCs. These receptors were collected from a woman aged 18 to 35 in good health. Both conserved end residues are part of each CDR3. D genes are given only for firm matches.

j_gene: TRBJ2-3; v_gene: TRBV2; d_gene: NA; CDR3aa: CAAGSTDTQYF
j_gene: TRBJ1-1; v_gene: TRBV5-6; d_gene: TRBD1; CDR3aa: CASSLVLGQGQMNTEAFF
j_gene: TRBJ2-1; v_gene: TRBV20-1; d_gene: TRBD2; CDR3aa: CSAPTSGRNEQFF
j_gene: TRBJ1-2; v_gene: TRBV7-2; d_gene: NA; CDR3aa: CASSSRTTPYGYTF
j_gene: TRBJ1-1; v_gene: TRBV6-2/TRBV6-3; d_gene: NA; CDR3aa: CASSYLWMQVEAFF
j_gene: TRBJ2-1; v_gene: TRBV5-1; d_gene: TRBD1; CDR3aa: CASSLIVGTAYNEQFF
j_gene: TRBJ2-7; v_gene: TRBV4-3; d_gene: TRBD1; CDR3aa: CASSQDWTGRRSSYEQYF
j_gene: TRBJ1-1; v_gene: TRBV12-3/TRBV12-4; d_gene: NA; CDR3aa: CASIHRRGGTEAFF
j_gene: TRBJ2-7; v_gene: TRBV20-1; d_gene: TRBD2; CDR3aa: CSASLGRASVEQYF
j_gene: TRBJ1-2; v_gene: TRBV12-5; d_gene: NA; CDR3aa: CASGFSGDGYTF
j_gene: TRBJ2-5; v_gene: TRBV5-1; d_gene: TRBD1; CDR3aa: CASSLGDRVVETQYF
j_gene: TRBJ2-1; v_gene: TRBV10-3; d_gene: NA; CDR3aa: CAISENRRWSHEQFF
j_gene: TRBJ2-7; v_gene: TRBV6-1; d_gene: NA; CDR3aa: CASSTTVAYEQYF
j_gene: TRBJ1-4; v_gene: TRBV7-4; d_gene: NA; CDR3aa: CASSLAQIHFGKLFF
j_gene: TRBJ2-5; v_gene: TRBV7-2; d_gene: TRBD2; CDR3aa: CASSLRLARERETQYF
j_gene: TRBJ2-1; v_gene: TRBV5-1; d_gene: TRBD2; CDR3aa: CASSETSGGLNEQFF
j_gene: TRBJ2-1; v_gene: TRBV20-1; d_gene: TRBD2; CDR3aa: CSARLTSGRAYSYNEQFF
j_gene: TRBJ2-7; v_gene: TRBV9; d_gene: TRBD1; CDR3aa: CASSVGGQGATYEQYF
j_gene: TRBJ2-2; v_gene: TRBV24-1; d_gene: NA; CDR3aa: CATSDQGHPNTGELFF
j_gene: TRBJ2-3; v_gene: TRBV11-2; d_gene: TRBD1; CDR3aa: CASSLGGGTGARQGPDTQYF
j_gene: TRBJ2-5; v_gene: TRBV6-1; d_gene: TRBD2; CDR3aa: CASSRGTSGQETQYF
j_gene: TRBJ1-2; v_gene: TRBV11-2; d_gene: NA; CDR3aa: CASSLGRGGKNYGYTF
j_gene: TRBJ1-1; v_gene: TRBV12-3/TRBV12-4; d_gene: NA; CDR3aa: CASSWGQTTEAFF
j_gene: TRBJ2-7; v_gene: TRBV12-3/TRBV12-4; d_gene: TRBD2; CDR3aa: CASSTGLAGMYEQYF
j_gene: TRBJ1-6; v_gene: TRBV12-3/TRBV12-4; d_gene: TRBD1; CDR3aa: CASSWGTGDSPLHF
j_gene: TRBJ2-1; v_gene: TRBV18; d_gene: TRBD1; CDR3aa: CASSPGRGPQVDEQFF
j_gene: TRBJ2-3; v_gene: TRBV7-8; d_gene: TRBD2; CDR3aa: CASSLNPGTSGTDTQYF
j_gene: TRBJ1-2; v_gene: TRBV10-2; d_gene: NA; CDR3aa: CASSVLPYGYTF
j_gene: TRBJ2-1; v_gene: TRBV20-1; d_gene: TRBD2; CDR3aa: CSGPASGRAFLFF
j_gene: TRBJ2-1; v_gene: TRBV7-9; d_gene: TRBD2; CDR3aa: CASSLEAGGPGYNEQFF
j_gene: TRBJ2-3; v_gene: TRBV6-1; d_gene: TRBD2; CDR3aa: CASTKHPGREVSDTQYF
j_gene: TRBJ2-7; v_gene: TRBV29-1; d_gene: NA; CDR3aa: CSVEVRAATYEQYF
j_gene: TRBJ2-3; v_gene: TRBV12-3/TRBV12-4; d_gene: TRBD1; CDR3aa: CASSTGQGYTDTQYF
j_gene: TRBJ2-2; v_gene: TRBV29-1; d_gene: NA; CDR3aa: CSVALGAGRTGELFF
j_gene: TRBJ1-2; v_gene: TRBV6-1; d_gene: NA; CDR3aa: CASTQDRTYGYTF
j_gene: TRBJ2-1; v_gene: TRBV29-1; d_gene: NA; CDR3aa: CSVPGSRSYNEQFF
j_gene: TRBJ2-1; v_gene: TRBV7-9; d_gene: NA; CDR3aa: CASSFGGVPNEQFF
j_gene: TRBJ2-2; v_gene: TRBV7-2; d_gene: TRBD2; CDR3aa: CASSLWGLAGSGELFF
j_gene: TRBJ2-4; v_gene: TRBV20-1; d_gene: NA; CDR3aa: CSAPVRVGNIQYF
j_gene: TRBJ2-5; v_gene: TRBV7-4; d_gene: TRBD2; CDR3aa: CASKSRPAGGGETQYF
j_gene: TRBJ2-7; v_gene: TRBV6-2/TRBV6-3; d_gene: NA; CDR3aa: CASRRRGEDEQYF
j_gene: TRBJ2-1; v_gene: TRBV5-1; d_gene: TRBD2; CDR3aa: CATAPTSGEQFF
j_gene: TRBJ2-3; v_gene: TRBV20-1; d_gene: NA; CDR3aa: CSARGPGVSTDTQYF
j_gene: TRBJ2-3; v_gene: TRBV6-1; d_gene: TRBD1; CDR3aa: CASLSTGGSTDTQYF
j_gene: TRBJ2-5; v_gene: TRBV5-1; d_gene: NA; CDR3aa: CASSLQGYQETQYF
j_gene: TRBJ2-1; v_gene: TRBV18; d_gene: NA; CDR3aa: CASSPDQRIYNEQFF
j_gene: TRBJ1-3; v_gene: TRBV20-1; d_gene: NA; CDR3aa: CSARPQGISGNTIYF
j_gene: TRBJ2-7; v_gene: TRBV5-8; d_gene: NA; CDR3aa: CASRGRGRYEQYF
j_gene: TRBJ1-1; v_gene: TRBV4-2; d_gene: NA; CDR3aa: CASSQDRRYTEAFF
j_gene: TRBJ2-2; v_gene: TRBV4-2; d_gene: TRBD1; CDR3aa: CASSQRQGAAGELFF
j_gene: TRBJ2-1; v_gene: TRBV12-3/TRBV12-4; d_gene: NA; CDR3aa: CASSLRAGKSF
j_gene: TRBJ1-2; v_gene: TRBV20-1; d_gene: NA; CDR3aa: CSAGEVGYTF
j_gene: TRBJ2-1; v_gene: TRBV7-3; d_gene: NA; CDR3aa: CASSSGGRSDEQFF
j_gene: TRBJ2-1; v_gene: TRBV20-1; d_gene: TRBD2; CDR3aa: CSANSGGTYNEQFF
j_gene: TRBJ1-1; v_gene: TRBV5-1; d_gene: NA; CDR3aa: CASYRDLNTEAFF
j_gene: TRBJ2-1; v_gene: TRBV6-2/TRBV6-3; d_gene: TRBD2; CDR3aa: CASSWGLVMNEQFF
j_gene: TRBJ2-7; v_gene: TRBV20-1; d_gene: TRBD1; CDR3aa: CSASGGDRGPNSQYF
j_gene: TRBJ2-7; v_gene: TRBV7-9; d_gene: TRBD2; CDR3aa: CASSSPGRGSYEQYF